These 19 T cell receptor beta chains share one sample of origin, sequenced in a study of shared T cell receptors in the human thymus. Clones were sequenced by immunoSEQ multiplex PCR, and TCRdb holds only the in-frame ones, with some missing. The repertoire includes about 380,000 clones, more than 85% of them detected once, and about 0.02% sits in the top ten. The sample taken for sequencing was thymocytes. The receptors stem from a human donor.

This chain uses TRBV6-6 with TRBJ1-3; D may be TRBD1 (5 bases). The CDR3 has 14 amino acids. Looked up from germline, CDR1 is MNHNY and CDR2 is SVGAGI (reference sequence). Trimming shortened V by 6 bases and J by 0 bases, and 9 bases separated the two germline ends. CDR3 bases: TGTGCCAGCAGCTCGGACACCTCTGGAAACACCATATATTTT. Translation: CASSSDTSGNTIYF.

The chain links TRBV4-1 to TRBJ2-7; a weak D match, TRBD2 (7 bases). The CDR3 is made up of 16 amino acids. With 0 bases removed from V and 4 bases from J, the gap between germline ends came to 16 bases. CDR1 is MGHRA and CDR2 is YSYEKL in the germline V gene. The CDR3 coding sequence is TGCGCCAGCAGCCAAGATAGGGAGGGGGGGTATTACGAGCAGTACTTC. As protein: CASSQDREGGYYEQYF.

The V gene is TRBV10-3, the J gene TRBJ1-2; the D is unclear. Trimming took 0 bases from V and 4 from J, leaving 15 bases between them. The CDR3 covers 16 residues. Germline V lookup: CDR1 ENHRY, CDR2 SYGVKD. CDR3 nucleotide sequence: TGTGCCATCAGTGAGTCTGTGGGCGAGACCTCCTATGGCTACACCTTC. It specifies CAISESVGETSYGYTF.

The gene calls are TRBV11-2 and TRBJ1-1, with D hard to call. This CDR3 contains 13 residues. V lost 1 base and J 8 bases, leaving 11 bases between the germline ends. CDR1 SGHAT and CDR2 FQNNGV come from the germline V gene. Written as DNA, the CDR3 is TGTGCCAGCAGCTTAGTGAGGGCGGAGGAAGCTTTCTTT. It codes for CASSLVRAEEAFF.

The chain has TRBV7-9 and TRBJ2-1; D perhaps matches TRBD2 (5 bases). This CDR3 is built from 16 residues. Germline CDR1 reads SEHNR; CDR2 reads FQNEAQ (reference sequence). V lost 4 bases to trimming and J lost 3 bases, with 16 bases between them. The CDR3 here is CASSYLFGRRYNEQFF. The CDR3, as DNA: TGTGCCAGCAGCTACCTATTTGGGAGACGCTACAATGAGCAGTTCTTC.

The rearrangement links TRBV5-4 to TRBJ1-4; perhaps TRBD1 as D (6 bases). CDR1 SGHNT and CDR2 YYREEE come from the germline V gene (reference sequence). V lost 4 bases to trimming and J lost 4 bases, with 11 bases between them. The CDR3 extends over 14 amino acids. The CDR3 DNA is TGTGCCAGCAGCCCGGACAGCTTTAATGAAAAACTGTTTTTT. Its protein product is CASSPDSFNEKLFF. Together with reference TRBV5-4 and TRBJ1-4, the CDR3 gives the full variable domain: ETGVTQSPTHLIKTRGQQVTLRCSSQSGHNTVSWYQQALGQGPQFIFQYYREEENGRGNFPPRFSGLQFPNYSSELNVNALELDDSALYLCASSPDSFNEKLFFGSGTQLSVL.

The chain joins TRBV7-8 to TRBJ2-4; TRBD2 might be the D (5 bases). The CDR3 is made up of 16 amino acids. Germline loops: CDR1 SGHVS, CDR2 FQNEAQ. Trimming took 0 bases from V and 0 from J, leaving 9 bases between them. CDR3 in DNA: TGTGCCAGCAGCTTAGCGGAGCGGCTAGCCAAAAACATTCAGTACTTC. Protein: CASSLAERLAKNIQYF.

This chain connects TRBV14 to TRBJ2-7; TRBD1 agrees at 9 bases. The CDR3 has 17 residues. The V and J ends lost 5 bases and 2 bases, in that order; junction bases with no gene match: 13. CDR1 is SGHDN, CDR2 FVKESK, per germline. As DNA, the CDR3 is TGTGCCAGCAGCAAGTATCCGACCGGGACAGGGACCTACGAGCAGTACTTC. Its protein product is CASSKYPTGTGTYEQYF. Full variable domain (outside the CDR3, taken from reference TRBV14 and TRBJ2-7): EAGVTQFPSHSVIEKGQTVTLRCDPISGHDNLYWYRRVMGKEIKFLLHFVKESKQDESGMPNNRFLAERTGGTYSTLKVQPAELEDSGVYFCASSKYPTGTGTYEQYFGPGTRLTVT.

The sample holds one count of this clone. For the CDR3, the DNA is TGTGCCAGCAGCCAAGATCGGACAGGGAACACAGATACGCAGTATTTT. It encodes CASSQDRTGNTDTQYF. The V and J genes are TRBV4-2 and TRBJ2-3, with 8 positions matching TRBD1. The length of the CDR3 is 16 residues. CDR1 and CDR2 from the germline V gene are LGHNA and YNFKEQ. Trimming cost V 0 bases and J 2 bases; bases outside gene matches: 4.

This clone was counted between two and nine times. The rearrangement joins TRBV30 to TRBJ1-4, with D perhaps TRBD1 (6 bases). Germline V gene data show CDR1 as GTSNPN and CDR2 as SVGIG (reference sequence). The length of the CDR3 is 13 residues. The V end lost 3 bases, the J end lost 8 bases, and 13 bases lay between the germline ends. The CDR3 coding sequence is TGTGCCTGGAGGGGACAAGATGCAGAAAAACTGTTTTTT. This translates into CAWRGQDAEKLFF.

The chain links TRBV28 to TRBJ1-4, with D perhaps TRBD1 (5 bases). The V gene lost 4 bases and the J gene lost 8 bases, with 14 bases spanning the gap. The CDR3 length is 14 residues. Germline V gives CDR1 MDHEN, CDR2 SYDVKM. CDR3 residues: CASSYRPPLEKLFF. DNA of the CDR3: TGTGCCAGCAGTTACAGGCCCCCCCTCGAAAAACTGTTTTTT.

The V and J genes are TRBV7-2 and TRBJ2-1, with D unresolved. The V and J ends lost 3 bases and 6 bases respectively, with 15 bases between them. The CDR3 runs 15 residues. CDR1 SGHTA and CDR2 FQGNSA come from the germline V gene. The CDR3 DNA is TGTGCCAGCAGCTTTGAGGAGCATCTCCTCAATGAGCAGTTCTTC. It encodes CASSFEEHLLNEQFF.

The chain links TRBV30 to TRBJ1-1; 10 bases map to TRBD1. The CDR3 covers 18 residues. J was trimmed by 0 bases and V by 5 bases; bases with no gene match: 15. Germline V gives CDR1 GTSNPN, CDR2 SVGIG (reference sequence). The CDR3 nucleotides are TGTGCCTGGGGGCAAGGGACAGGGGCGATCCCCATGAACACTGAAGCTTTCTTT. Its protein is CAWGQGTGAIPMNTEAFF.

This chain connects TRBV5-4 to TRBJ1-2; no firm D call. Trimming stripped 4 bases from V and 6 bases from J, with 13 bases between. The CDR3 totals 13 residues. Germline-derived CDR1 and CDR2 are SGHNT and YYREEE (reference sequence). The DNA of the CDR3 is TGTGCCAGCAGCCCGGGGTCGGGTAATGGCTACACCTTC. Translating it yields CASSPGSGNGYTF.

The CDR3 DNA reads as TGTGCCAGCACCAGGAAAGTGGAAGCCTACGAGCAGTACTTC. Its protein product is CASTRKVEAYEQYF. V is TRBV7-2 and J is TRBJ2-7; D ambiguous. Trimming left V 7 bases short and J 2 bases short, with 15 bases between. The CDR3 consists of 14 residues. Germline V gives CDR1 SGHTA, CDR2 FQGNSA.

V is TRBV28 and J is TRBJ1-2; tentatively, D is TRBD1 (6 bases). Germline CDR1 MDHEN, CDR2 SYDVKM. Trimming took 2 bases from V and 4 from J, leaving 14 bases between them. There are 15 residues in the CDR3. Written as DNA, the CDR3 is TGTGCCAGCAGTTTACGCGCAGGGGAGGGCTATGGCTACACCTTC. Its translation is CASSLRAGEGYGYTF.

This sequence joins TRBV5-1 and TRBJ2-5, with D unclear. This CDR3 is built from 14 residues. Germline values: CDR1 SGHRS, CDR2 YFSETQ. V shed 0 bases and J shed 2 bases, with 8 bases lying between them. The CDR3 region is CASSLARSQETQYF. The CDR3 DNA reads TGCGCCAGCAGCTTGGCCAGGTCACAAGAGACCCAGTACTTC.

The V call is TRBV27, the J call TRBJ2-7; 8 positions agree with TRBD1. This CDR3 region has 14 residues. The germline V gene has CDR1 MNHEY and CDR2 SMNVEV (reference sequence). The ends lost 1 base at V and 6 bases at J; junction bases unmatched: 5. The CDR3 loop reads CASSLYRGSAEQYF. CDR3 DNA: TGTGCCAGCAGTTTATACAGGGGGAGCGCCGAGCAGTACTTC.

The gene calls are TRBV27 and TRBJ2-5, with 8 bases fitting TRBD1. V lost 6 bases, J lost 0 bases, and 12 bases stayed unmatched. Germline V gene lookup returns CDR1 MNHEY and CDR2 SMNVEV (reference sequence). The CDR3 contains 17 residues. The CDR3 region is CASRDSGTGQYQETQYF. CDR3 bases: TGTGCCAGCAGGGACTCCGGGACAGGCCAATACCAAGAGACCCAGTACTTC.